The next 32 T cell receptor beta chains were all read from a single sample in a study of control samples from healthy donors and cancer patients. Produced via immunoSEQ multiplex PCR; TCRdb's table is partial and in-frame only. Of around 140,000 clones in the sample, just under 90% were seen once. The sequenced sample was PBMCs. These receptors all stem from a man between 50 and 59 years old with head and neck cancer.

This chain links TRBV30 with TRBJ2-1; TRBD2 aligns across 13 bases. In germline, CDR1 is GTSNPN, CDR2 SVGIG (reference sequence). This CDR3 is 15 amino acids long. Trimming took 0 bases from V and 8 from J; bases not matched to a gene: 4. The CDR3 DNA reads as TGTGCCTGGAGTGTCGGACTAGCGGGGGTGGATGAGCAGTTCTTC. Residues: CAWSVGLAGVDEQFF.

J is TRBJ2-4 and V is TRBV5-1, with 7 bases identical to TRBD1. CDR1 and CDR2 (germline): SGHRS, YFSETQ. Trimming removed 3 bases from V and 4 bases from J; junction bases left unmatched: 4. The CDR3 is 14 amino acids. The DNA of the CDR3 is TGCGCCAGCAGCTCCCCAGGGGGAAAAAACATTCAGTACTTC. Translated: CASSSPGGKNIQYF. Drawing the rest from reference TRBV5-1 and TRBJ2-4, the complete variable domain is KAGVTQTPRYLIKTRGQQVTLSCSPISGHRSVSWYQQTPGQGLQFLFEYFSETQRNKGNFPGRFSGRQFSNSRSEMNVSTLELGDSALYLCASSSPGGKNIQYFGAGTRLSVL.

This clone was observed a single time. CDR3 residues: CASKLGQGPNQPQHF. In DNA, the CDR3 is TGTGCCAGTAAGCTTGGACAGGGGCCTAATCAGCCCCAGCATTTT. The chain couples TRBV19 to TRBJ1-5; the match to TRBD1 covers 9 bases. Germline CDR1 and CDR2: LNHDA and SQIVND (reference sequence). V lost 7 bases and J lost 4; bases outside the gene matches: 8. There are 15 residues in the CDR3.

The chain combines TRBV7-9 with TRBJ2-1; 10 nucleotides match TRBD2. This CDR3 region has 16 residues. CDR1 and CDR2 (germline): SEHNR, FQNEAQ (reference sequence). With V trimmed by 1 base and J by 8 bases, 8 bases remained unmatched. This chain's CDR3 is CASSLVSGRKRDEQFF. In DNA, the CDR3 is TGTGCCAGCAGCTTAGTTAGCGGGAGGAAGAGAGATGAGCAGTTCTTC.

The chain has TRBV9 and TRBJ1-3; TRBD1 might be the D (5 bases). V gave up 0 bases and J gave up 2 bases, with 9 bases separating them. The CDR3 spans 15 residues. Germline loops: CDR1 SGDLS, CDR2 YYNGEE. The CDR3 bases are TGTGCCAGCAGCGTAGAAGGGACTCCTGGAAACACCATATATTTT. Its protein is CASSVEGTPGNTIYF. The full variable domain, in which reference TRBV9 and TRBJ1-3 provide the parts outside the CDR3, is DSGVTQTPKHLITATGQRVTLRCSPRSGDLSVYWYQQSLDQGLQFLIQYYNGEERAKGNILERFSAQQFPDLHSELNLSSLELGDSALYFCASSVEGTPGNTIYFGEGSWLTVV.

The chain joins TRBV6-5 to TRBJ1-2; 12 bases match TRBD1. Losses at the gene ends were 2 bases for V and 8 bases for J; bases not matched to a gene: 6. Per germline, CDR1 MNHEY and CDR2 SVGAGI. This CDR3 spans 15 amino acids. CDR3 protein: CASSYPGQGAGGYTF. The CDR3 DNA reads as TGTGCCAGCAGTTACCCGGGACAGGGGGCAGGAGGCTACACCTTC.

The V call is TRBV9, the J call TRBJ2-1; 9 nucleotides match TRBD1. Germline loops: CDR1 SGDLS, CDR2 YYNGEE. The CDR3 has 18 residues. The J segment lost 1 base and the V segment lost 0 bases, leaving 8 bases of the junction unmatched. CDR3 region: CASSVAQLGQGSYNEQFF. CDR3 DNA sequence: TGTGCCAGCAGCGTAGCCCAACTAGGACAGGGGTCCTACAATGAGCAGTTCTTC.

This chain links TRBV28 with TRBJ2-5, with TRBD1 matching 10 bases. The length of the CDR3 is 16 residues. Unmatched junction bases numbered 8, after V lost 3 bases and J lost 4 bases. From germline, CDR1 is MDHEN and CDR2 SYDVKM. The CDR3, as DNA: TGTGCCAGCAGTTTTAACCGGGGACAGGGGTTAGAGACCCAGTACTTC. As protein: CASSFNRGQGLETQYF.

In this sample, this clone turned up once. The chain combines TRBV5-5 with TRBJ2-7, with 9 bases lining up with TRBD1. Germline V gives CDR1 SGHKS, CDR2 YYEKEE (reference sequence). The CDR3 runs to 14 residues. V gave up 4 bases and J gave up 2 bases; unmatched junction bases: 4. The CDR3 loop is CASSVGQGPYEQYF. CDR3 bases: TGTGCCAGCAGCGTGGGACAGGGCCCCTACGAGCAGTACTTC. The whole variable domain, filled in from reference TRBV5-5 and TRBJ2-7, reads DAGVTQSPTHLIKTRGQQVTLRCSPISGHKSVSWYQQVLGQGPQFIFQYYEKEERGRGNFPDRFSARQFPNYSSELNVNALLLGDSALYLCASSVGQGPYEQYFGPGTRLTVT.

The CDR3 sequence is CASTLISGQYNSPLHF. CDR3 coding DNA: TGTGCCAGCACACTAATCTCGGGACAGTATAATTCACCCCTCCACTTT. The chain uses TRBV7-9 and TRBJ1-6; TRBD1 aligns across 7 bases. Germline CDR1 is SEHNR and CDR2 is FQNEAQ (reference sequence). The CDR3 is 16 residues long. V dropped 7 bases and J dropped 4; count of bases not matched to a gene: 10. The full variable domain, with the rest looked up from reference TRBV7-9 and TRBJ1-6, is DTGVSQNPRHKITKRGQNVTFRCDPISEHNRLYWYRQTLGQGPEFLTYFQNEAQLEKSRLLSDRFSAERPKGSFSTLEIQRTEQGDSAMYLCASTLISGQYNSPLHFGNGTRLTVT.

CDR3 bases: TGTGCCAGCAGCCTCCGTGGGGTCGAGCAGTACTTC. Protein product: CASSLRGVEQYF. This chain connects TRBV12-3 or TRBV12-4 to TRBJ2-7, with D unclear. Between the trimmed V and J ends, which lost 6 bases and 6 bases, there was a span of 12 bases. The CDR3 runs to 12 residues.

The genes are TRBV15 and TRBJ1-5; possibly TRBD1 for D (6 bases). CDR1 is LNHNV, CDR2 YYDKDF, per germline (reference sequence). The CDR3 has 17 amino acids. V lost 0 bases and J lost 1, with 13 bases in between. CDR3 DNA: TGTGCCACCAGCAGAGAGAAGGCAGGGGCGAGCAATCAGCCCCAGCATTTT. It yields the protein CATSREKAGASNQPQHF.

The V gene is TRBV7-9, the J gene TRBJ1-5; D gene ambiguous. The CDR3 loop spans 14 amino acids. The V end was cut by 5 bases, the J end by 0 bases, with 8 bases between. Germline loops: CDR1 SEHNR, CDR2 FQNEAQ (reference sequence). The CDR3 sequence is CASSRTDSNQPQHF. The CDR3 coding sequence is TGTGCCAGCAGCCGGACGGATAGCAATCAGCCCCAGCATTTT.

This clone was detected a few times. The rearrangement uses TRBV5-5 and TRBJ2-7; D remains unclear. Germline V lookup: CDR1 SGHKS, CDR2 YYEKEE (reference sequence). V lost 0 bases and J lost 7, with 14 bases in between. CDR3 length: 14 residues. The CDR3 reads CASSLAGRTEEQYF. CDR3 nucleotides: TGTGCCAGCAGCTTGGCGGGCAGGACGGAGGAGCAGTACTTC.

The chain joins TRBV7-2 to TRBJ2-7; 7 bases match TRBD1. Germline assignment: CDR1 SGHTA and CDR2 FQGNSA. V trimming: 1 base; J trimming: 2 bases; junction bases outside the gene matches: 2. CDR3 length: 14 amino acids. The CDR3 loop is CASSLEGQAYEQYF. The CDR3, as DNA: TGTGCCAGCAGCTTAGAAGGACAGGCCTACGAGCAGTACTTC.

V usage is TRBV18 and J usage is TRBJ2-1; no clear D gene. V was cut by 3 bases and J by 5 bases, with 11 bases left in between. CDR1 is KGHSH, CDR2 LQKENI, per germline. The CDR3 is 14 amino acids. CDR3 residues: CASSPLRRDNEQFF. In DNA form, the CDR3 reads TGTGCCAGCTCACCTCTCCGACGGGACAATGAGCAGTTCTTC.

Here the CDR3 reads CASSEVSGGLTYEQYF. CDR3 sequence (DNA): TGCGCCAGCAGTGAAGTCAGCGGGGGGCTCACCTACGAGCAGTACTTC. The rearrangement links TRBV10-1 to TRBJ2-7, with 9 bases that match TRBD2. The CDR3 is 16 amino acids. V trimming: 3 bases; J trimming: 2 bases; junction bases outside the gene matches: 8. The germline V gene has CDR1 WNHNN and CDR2 SYGVQD (reference sequence).

The rearrangement uses TRBV19 and TRBJ2-1; possibly TRBD1 for D (5 bases). Looked up from germline, CDR1 is LNHDA and CDR2 is SQIVND (reference sequence). The V end lost 3 bases, the J end lost 2 bases, and 11 bases lay between the germline ends. CDR3 length equals 15 residues. The CDR3 protein is CASSMVQGTYNEQFF. The CDR3 DNA reads TGTGCCAGTAGTATGGTTCAGGGAACCTACAATGAGCAGTTCTTC.

The V gene is TRBV7-8, the J gene TRBJ1-3; D remains unclear. Germline loops: CDR1 SGHVS, CDR2 FQNEAQ. V dropped 5 bases and J dropped 2 bases, with 4 bases sitting between them. This CDR3 is 12 amino acids long. For the CDR3, the DNA is TGTGCCAGCAGCCGACCTGGAAACACCATATATTTT. This translates into CASSRPGNTIYF. The variable domain in full, completed from reference TRBV7-8 and TRBJ1-3, reads GAGVSQSPRYKVAKRGQDVALRCDPISGHVSLFWYQQALGQGPEFLTYFQNEAQLDKSGLPSDRFFAERPEGSVSTLKIQRTQQEDSAVYLCASSRPGNTIYFGEGSWLTVV.

The chain is built from TRBV7-9 and TRBJ2-7; D is unclear. The CDR3 totals 12 residues. In germline, CDR1 is SEHNR, CDR2 FQNEAQ (reference sequence). With 5 bases removed from V and 4 bases from J, the gap between germline ends came to 9 bases. Here the CDR3 DNA reads TGTGCCAGCAGCCCGGATTTTTACGAGCAGTACTTC. Protein: CASSPDFYEQYF.

This clone was seen a single time. The gene calls are TRBV6-2 or TRBV6-3 and TRBJ2-1; D perhaps matches TRBD2 (5 bases). The CDR3 consists of 15 residues. The germline gives CDR1 MNHEY, CDR2 SVGEGT. V was clipped by 5 bases and J by 3 bases, with 14 bases between them. The CDR3 region has the DNA TGTGCCAGCAGTGAGGACGGCGGGCTCTACAATGAGCAGTTCTTC. Translating it yields CASSEDGGLYNEQFF.

The rearrangement uses TRBV5-6 and TRBJ1-3; tentatively, D is TRBD1 (5 bases). Germline values: CDR1 SGHDT, CDR2 YYEEEE. V lost 0 bases, J lost 0 bases, and 16 bases lay in between. CDR3 length: 18 amino acids. CDR3 sequence reads: CASSLGGWAGRSGNTIYF. CDR3 in DNA: TGTGCCAGCAGCTTGGGGGGCTGGGCAGGGCGCTCTGGAAACACCATATATTTT. Full variable domain (remainder filled in from reference TRBV5-6 and TRBJ1-3): DAGVTQSPTHLIKTRGQQVTLRCSPKSGHDTVSWYQQALGQGPQFIFQYYEEEERQRGNFPDRFSGHQFPNYSSELNVNALLLGDSALYLCASSLGGWAGRSGNTIYFGEGSWLTVV.

CDR3 nucleotide sequence: TGTGCCAGCAGCTCAAGGTTTCCCGGGTACGAGCAGTACTTC. Amino acids: CASSSRFPGYEQYF. The gene calls are TRBV7-2 and TRBJ2-7; D is undetermined. V lost 4 bases to trimming and J lost 4 bases, with 14 bases between them. Germline CDR1 SGHTA, CDR2 FQGNSA. The CDR3 totals 14 residues.

The V and J genes are TRBV18 and TRBJ1-2; D is unresolved. Germline CDR1 and CDR2: KGHSH and LQKENI. There are 15 residues in the CDR3. The V end lost 3 bases, the J end lost 5 bases, and 16 bases lay between the germline ends. CDR3 amino acids: CASSPSGNPAYGYTF. The DNA for the CDR3 is TGTGCCAGCTCACCTTCCGGGAACCCCGCGTATGGCTACACCTTC.

This chain uses TRBV7-7 with TRBJ2-2, with no clear D. Germline CDR1 and CDR2: SSHAT and FNYEAQ (reference sequence). The CDR3 is made up of 12 amino acids. Trimming took 3 bases from V and 6 from J, leaving 5 bases between them. CDR3 sequence (DNA): TGTGCCAGCAGCTTTGGGTCCGGGGAGCTGTTTTTT. Translated: CASSFGSGELFF.

This chain connects TRBV18 to TRBJ2-2, with D uncertain. CDR3 length: 14 amino acids. Trimming removed 3 bases from V and 1 base from J, with 6 bases in between. In germline, CDR1 is KGHSH, CDR2 LQKENI. The CDR3 sequence is CASSPQLNTGELFF. The DNA of the CDR3 is TGTGCCAGCTCACCCCAGCTGAACACCGGGGAGCTGTTTTTT.

J is TRBJ2-1 and V is TRBV3-1 (or the pseudogene TRBV3-2); tentatively, D is TRBD2 (6 bases). V was clipped by 2 bases and J by 0 bases, with 17 bases between them. Germline CDR1 LGHDT, CDR2 YNNKEL (reference sequence). The CDR3 spans 18 residues. CDR3 residues: CASSQFGAGPSSYNEQFF. CDR3 nucleotides: TGTGCCAGCAGCCAATTCGGGGCGGGACCGAGCTCCTACAATGAGCAGTTCTTC.

The chain employs TRBV27 and TRBJ1-1, with D hard to call. The CDR3 is 13 amino acids. Germline V CDR1 and CDR2: MNHEY, SMNVEV (reference sequence). V was shortened by 6 bases and J by 3 bases, with 11 bases between the two germline ends. The CDR3 DNA follows: TGTGCCAGCAGGCTGGTGAGAGACACTGAAGCTTTCTTT. This sequence encodes CASRLVRDTEAFF.

This clone was seen once. The V gene is TRBV28, the J gene TRBJ1-5; 7 bases line up with TRBD1. The CDR3 runs 15 residues. V lost 3 bases, J lost 7 bases, and 9 bases stayed unmatched. Looked up from germline, CDR1 is MDHEN and CDR2 is SYDVKM. The CDR3 nucleotides read TGTGCCAGCAGTTTCCCGACAGGGCATGGACAGCCCCAGCATTTT. Translated, it gives CASSFPTGHGQPQHF.

The V call is TRBV10-3, the J call TRBJ2-2, with D perhaps TRBD1 (5 bases). This CDR3 region has 14 residues. The germline CDR1 and CDR2 sequences are ENHRY and SYGVKD. V was cut by 4 bases and J by 10 bases, with 16 bases left in between. CDR3 sequence: CAISADSDRAELFF. CDR3 in DNA: TGTGCCATCAGTGCCGACAGTGACCGTGCGGAGCTGTTTTTT.

The chain employs TRBV27 and TRBJ2-1; D is uncertain. The CDR3 extends over 16 amino acids. Per the germline V gene, CDR1 is MNHEY and CDR2 is SMNVEV (reference sequence). V was trimmed by 0 bases and J by 0 bases, leaving 9 bases between them. DNA for the CDR3: TGTGCCAGCAGTTTATCCTTACCCGTCTCCTACAATGAGCAGTTCTTC. Translation gives CASSLSLPVSYNEQFF.

This clone was found once. The rearrangement links TRBV28 to TRBJ1-2; D is unclear. This CDR3 contains 16 residues. V gave up 1 base and J gave up 8 bases, with 20 bases separating them. Germline V gene data show CDR1 as MDHEN and CDR2 as SYDVKM. CDR3: CASSLYVRDQAGGYTF. CDR3 nucleotide sequence: TGTGCCAGCAGTTTATATGTTCGGGATCAGGCGGGGGGCTACACCTTC.